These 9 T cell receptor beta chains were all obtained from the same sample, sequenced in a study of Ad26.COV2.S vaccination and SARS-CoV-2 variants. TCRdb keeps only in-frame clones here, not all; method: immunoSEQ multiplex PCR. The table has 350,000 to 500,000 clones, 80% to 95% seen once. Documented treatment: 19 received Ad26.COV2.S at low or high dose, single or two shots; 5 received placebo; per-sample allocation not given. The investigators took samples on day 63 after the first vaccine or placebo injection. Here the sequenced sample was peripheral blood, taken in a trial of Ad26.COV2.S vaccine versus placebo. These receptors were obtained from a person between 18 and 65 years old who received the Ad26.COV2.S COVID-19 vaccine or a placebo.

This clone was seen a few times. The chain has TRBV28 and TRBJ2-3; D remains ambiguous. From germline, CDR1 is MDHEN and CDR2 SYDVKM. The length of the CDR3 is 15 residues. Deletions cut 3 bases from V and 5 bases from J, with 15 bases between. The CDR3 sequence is CASSFGFQTGDTQYF. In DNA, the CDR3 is TGTGCCAGCAGTTTCGGGTTCCAGACGGGAGATACGCAGTATTTT.

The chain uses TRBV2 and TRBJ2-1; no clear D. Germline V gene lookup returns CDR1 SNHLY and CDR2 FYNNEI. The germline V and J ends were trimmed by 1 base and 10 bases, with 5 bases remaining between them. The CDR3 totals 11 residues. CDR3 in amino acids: CASSEVVEQFF. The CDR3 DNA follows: TGTGCCAGCAGTGAAGTTGTAGAGCAGTTCTTC. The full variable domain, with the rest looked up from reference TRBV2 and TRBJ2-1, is EPEVTQTPSHQVTQMGQEVILRCVPISNHLYFYWYRQILGQKVEFLVSFYNNEISEKSEIFDDQFSVERPDGSNFTLKIRSTKLEDSAMYFCASSEVVEQFFGPGTRLTVL.

CDR3 nucleotide sequence: TGTGCCAGCAGCTTCGACAGGATTGAGGCGACTAATGAAAAACTGTTTTTT. Translating it yields CASSFDRIEATNEKLFF. The chain joins TRBV7-9 to TRBJ1-4; a possible D gene is TRBD1 (6 bases). The V gene's germline CDR1 is SEHNR and CDR2 FQNEAQ (reference sequence). The CDR3 is 17 amino acids. The ends were cut back, 3 bases at V and 2 bases at J, with 16 bases in the middle. The whole variable domain, filled in from reference TRBV7-9 and TRBJ1-4, reads DTGVSQNPRHKITKRGQNVTFRCDPISEHNRLYWYRQTLGQGPEFLTYFQNEAQLEKSRLLSDRFSAERPKGSFSTLEIQRTEQGDSAMYLCASSFDRIEATNEKLFFGSGTQLSVL.

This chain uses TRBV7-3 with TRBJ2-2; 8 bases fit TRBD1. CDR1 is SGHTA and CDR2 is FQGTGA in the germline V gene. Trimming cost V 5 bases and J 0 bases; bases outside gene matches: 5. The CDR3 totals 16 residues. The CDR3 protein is CASSDRGAANTGELFF. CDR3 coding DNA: TGTGCCAGCAGCGACAGGGGTGCCGCGAACACCGGGGAGCTGTTTTTT.

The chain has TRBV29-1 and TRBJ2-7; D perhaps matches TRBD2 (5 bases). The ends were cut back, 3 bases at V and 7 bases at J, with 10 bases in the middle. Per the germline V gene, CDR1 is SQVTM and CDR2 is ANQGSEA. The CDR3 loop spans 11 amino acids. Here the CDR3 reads CSVEGREEQYF. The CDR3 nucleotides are TGCAGCGTTGAGGGTCGGGAAGAGCAGTACTTC.

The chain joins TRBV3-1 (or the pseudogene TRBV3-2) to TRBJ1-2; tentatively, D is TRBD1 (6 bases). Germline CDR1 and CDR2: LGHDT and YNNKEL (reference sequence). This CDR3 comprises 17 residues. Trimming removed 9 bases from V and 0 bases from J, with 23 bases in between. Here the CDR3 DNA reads TGTGCCAGTCCAAGGGGGAGGGGCCCTTTCGCTAACTATGGCTACACCTTC. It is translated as CASPRGRGPFANYGYTF.

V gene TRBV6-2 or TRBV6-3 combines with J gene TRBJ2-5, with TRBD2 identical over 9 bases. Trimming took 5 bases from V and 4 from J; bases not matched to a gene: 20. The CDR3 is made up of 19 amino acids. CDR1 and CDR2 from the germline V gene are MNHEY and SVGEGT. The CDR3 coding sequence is TGTGCCAGCAGTCTTATTGGAGGACTAGCGAGAATTCTCCCAGAGACCCAGTACTTC. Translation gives CASSLIGGLARILPETQYF.

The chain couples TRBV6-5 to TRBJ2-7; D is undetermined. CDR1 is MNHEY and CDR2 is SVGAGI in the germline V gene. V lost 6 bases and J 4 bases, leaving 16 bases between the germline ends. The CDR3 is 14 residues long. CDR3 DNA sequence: TGTGCCAGCAGCCGCACCTACGCTAGGTACGAGCAGTACTTC. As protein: CASSRTYARYEQYF.

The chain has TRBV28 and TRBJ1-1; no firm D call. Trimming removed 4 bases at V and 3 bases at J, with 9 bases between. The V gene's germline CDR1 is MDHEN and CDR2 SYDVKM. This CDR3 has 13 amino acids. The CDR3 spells CASSSTWDTEAFF. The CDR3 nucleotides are TGTGCCAGCAGTTCCACTTGGGACACTGAAGCTTTCTTT.